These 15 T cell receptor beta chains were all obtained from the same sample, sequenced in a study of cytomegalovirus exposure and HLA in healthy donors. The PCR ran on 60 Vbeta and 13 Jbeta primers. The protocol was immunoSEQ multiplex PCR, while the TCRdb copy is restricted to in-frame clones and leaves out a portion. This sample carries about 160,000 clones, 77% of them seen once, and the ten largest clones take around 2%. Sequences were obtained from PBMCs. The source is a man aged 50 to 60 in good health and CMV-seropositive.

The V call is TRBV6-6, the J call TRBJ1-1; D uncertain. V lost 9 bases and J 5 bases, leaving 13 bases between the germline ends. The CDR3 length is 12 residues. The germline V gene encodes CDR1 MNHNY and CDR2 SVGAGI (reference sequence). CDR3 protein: CASRFGRTEAFF. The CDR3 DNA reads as TGTGCCAGTCGGTTCGGTCGGACTGAAGCTTTCTTT.

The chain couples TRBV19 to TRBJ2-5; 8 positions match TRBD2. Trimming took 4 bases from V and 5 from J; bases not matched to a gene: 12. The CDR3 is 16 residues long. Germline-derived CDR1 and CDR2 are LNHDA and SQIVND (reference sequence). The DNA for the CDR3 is TGTGCCAGTAGTAAGCTTTCGGGGGGGCCGCCCGAGACCCAGTACTTC. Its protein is CASSKLSGGPPETQYF.

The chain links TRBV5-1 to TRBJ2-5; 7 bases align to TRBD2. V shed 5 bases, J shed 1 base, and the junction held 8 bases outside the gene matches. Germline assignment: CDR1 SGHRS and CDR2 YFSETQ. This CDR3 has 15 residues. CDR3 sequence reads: CASSRGVSPQETQYF. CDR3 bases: TGCGCCAGCAGTCGGGGGGTCTCCCCCCAAGAGACCCAGTACTTC.

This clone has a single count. The CDR3 loop reads CASSPAGAGGYNEQFF. The CDR3 nucleotides read TGTGCCAGCAGCCCCGCCGGAGCGGGGGGTTACAATGAGCAGTTCTTC. The V and J genes are TRBV9 and TRBJ2-1, with 9 bases matching TRBD2. CDR1 is SGDLS and CDR2 is YYNGEE in the germline V gene. With V trimmed by 4 bases and J by 4 bases, 9 bases remained unmatched. The CDR3 runs to 16 residues.

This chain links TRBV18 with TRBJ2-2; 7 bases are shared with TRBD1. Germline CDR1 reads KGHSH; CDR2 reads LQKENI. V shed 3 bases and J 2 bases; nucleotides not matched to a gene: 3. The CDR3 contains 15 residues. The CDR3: CASSPDRVNTGELFF. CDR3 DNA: TGTGCCAGCTCACCCGACAGGGTAAACACCGGGGAGCTGTTTTTT.

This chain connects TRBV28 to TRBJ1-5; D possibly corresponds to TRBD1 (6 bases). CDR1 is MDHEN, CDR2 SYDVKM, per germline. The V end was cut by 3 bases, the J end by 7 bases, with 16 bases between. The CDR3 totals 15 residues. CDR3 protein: CASSLGGRGEQPQHF. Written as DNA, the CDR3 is TGTGCCAGCAGTTTGGGGGGGCGCGGGGAGCAGCCCCAGCATTTT.

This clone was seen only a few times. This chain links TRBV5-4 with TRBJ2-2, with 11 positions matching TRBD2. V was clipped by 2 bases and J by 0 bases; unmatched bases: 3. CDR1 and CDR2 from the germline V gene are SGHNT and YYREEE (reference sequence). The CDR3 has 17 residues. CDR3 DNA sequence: TGTGCCAGCAGCTTCCCGACTAGCGGGGCGAACACCGGGGAGCTGTTTTTT. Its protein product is CASSFPTSGANTGELFF. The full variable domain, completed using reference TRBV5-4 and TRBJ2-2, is ETGVTQSPTHLIKTRGQQVTLRCSSQSGHNTVSWYQQALGQGPQFIFQYYREEENGRGNFPPRFSGLQFPNYSSELNVNALELDDSALYLCASSFPTSGANTGELFFGEGSRLTVL.

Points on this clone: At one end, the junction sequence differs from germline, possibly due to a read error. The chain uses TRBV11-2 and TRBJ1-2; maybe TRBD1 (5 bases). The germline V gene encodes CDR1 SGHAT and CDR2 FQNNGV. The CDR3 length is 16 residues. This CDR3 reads CASTLGAGHLGYGYTF. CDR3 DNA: TGTGCCAGCACCTTAGGCGCAGGACACCTCGGCTATGGCTACACCTTC.

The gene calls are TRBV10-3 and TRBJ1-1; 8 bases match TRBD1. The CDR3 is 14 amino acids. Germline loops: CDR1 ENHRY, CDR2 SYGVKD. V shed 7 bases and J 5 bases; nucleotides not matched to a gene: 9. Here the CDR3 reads CAIKRQGQYTEAFF. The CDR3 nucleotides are TGTGCCATCAAACGACAGGGGCAATATACTGAAGCTTTCTTT.

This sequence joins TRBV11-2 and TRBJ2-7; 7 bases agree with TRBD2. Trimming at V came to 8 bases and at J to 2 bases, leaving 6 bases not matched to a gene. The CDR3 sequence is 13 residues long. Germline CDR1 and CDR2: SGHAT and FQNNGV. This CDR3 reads CASGGVFTYEQYF. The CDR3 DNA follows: TGTGCCAGCGGGGGGGTATTCACCTACGAGCAGTACTTC. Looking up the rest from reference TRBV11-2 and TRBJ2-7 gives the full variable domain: EAGVAQSPRYKIIEKRQSVAFWCNPISGHATLYWYQQILGQGPKLLIQFQNNGVVDDSQLPKDRFSAERLKGVDSTLKIQPAKLEDSAVYLCASGGVFTYEQYFGPGTRLTVT.

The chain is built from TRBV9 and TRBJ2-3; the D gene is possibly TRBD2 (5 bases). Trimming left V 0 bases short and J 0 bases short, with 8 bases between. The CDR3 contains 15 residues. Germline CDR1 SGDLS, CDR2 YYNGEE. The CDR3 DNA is TGTGCCAGCAGCGTAGTAGCGTATAGCACAGATACGCAGTATTTT. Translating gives CASSVVAYSTDTQYF.

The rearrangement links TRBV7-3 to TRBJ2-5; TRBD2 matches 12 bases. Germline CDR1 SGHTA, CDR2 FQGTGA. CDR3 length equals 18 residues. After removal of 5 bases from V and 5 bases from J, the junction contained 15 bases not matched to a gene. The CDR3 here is CASSQRLAGAPWGETQYF. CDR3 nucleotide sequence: TGTGCCAGCAGCCAGAGACTAGCGGGGGCCCCGTGGGGGGAGACCCAGTACTTC.

The CDR3 DNA reads TGTGCCAGTAGACAGTTACAGGGTGCCGAGCAGTACTTC. Translation: CASRQLQGAEQYF. The V and J genes are TRBV19 and TRBJ2-7; TRBD1 is a possible D gene (6 bases). Germline V gene sequence: CDR1 LNHDA, CDR2 SQIVND (reference sequence). The CDR3 loop spans 13 amino acids. Trimming took 6 bases from V and 6 from J, leaving 15 bases between them.

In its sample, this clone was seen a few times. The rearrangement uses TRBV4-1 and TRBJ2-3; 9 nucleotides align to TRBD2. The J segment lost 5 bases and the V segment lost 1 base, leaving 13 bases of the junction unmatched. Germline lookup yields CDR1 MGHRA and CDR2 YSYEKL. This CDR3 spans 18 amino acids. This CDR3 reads CASSQGPLGLAYGDTQYF. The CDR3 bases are TGCGCCAGCAGCCAAGGCCCGTTGGGACTAGCATACGGAGATACGCAGTATTTT.

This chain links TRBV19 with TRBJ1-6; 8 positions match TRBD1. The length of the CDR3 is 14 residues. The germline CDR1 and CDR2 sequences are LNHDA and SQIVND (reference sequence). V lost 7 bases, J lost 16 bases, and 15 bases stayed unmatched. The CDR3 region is CASTSGTGHSGLHF. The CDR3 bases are TGTGCCAGTACCTCCGGGACAGGCCACTCAGGGCTCCACTTT.